This T cell receptor (beta chain) was captured in a study of post-analysis software for immune sequencing data. Unique molecular identifiers tagged the TCR beta cDNA libraries. TCRdb re-analysed the PCR reads in MiXCR, keeping a single row per CDR3 protein. The table has about 820,000 distinct CDR3 sequences, roughly 58% seen once. The CDR3 extends over 16 amino acids. The ends were cut back, 0 bases at V and 2 bases at J, with 13 bases in the middle. Per the germline V gene, CDR1 is MNHEY and CDR2 is SVGAGI. Only a few counts were recorded for this clonotype. Antigen unknown. Study outcomes and limitations: TRBV segments more frequent in patients than in controls numbered a few and included TRBV5-6, TRBV5-1 and TRBV20-1. Patients with multiple sclerosis recorded significantly lower normalized Chao1 diversity than controls, the study found.

Material: blood. The sequence came from a girl aged 10-17 years with multiple sclerosis. The gene calls are TRBV6-5 and TRBJ1-2; unclear D gene. The CDR3 reads CASSYSRRSPNYGYTF. CDR3 coding DNA: TGTGCCAGCAGTTACTCGAGGAGATCTCCCAACTATGGCTACACCTTC.